This TCR beta chain was recorded in a study of T cell changes during pregnancy in multiple sclerosis. The V gene's germline CDR1 is LNHDA and CDR2 SQIVND (reference sequence). With 3 bases clipped from V and 5 bases from J, the junction kept 9 bases outside the gene matches. CDR3 length equals 16 residues. This table comes from immunoSEQ multiplex PCR, and its TCRdb copy is limited to in-frame clones, with some not included. Of roughly 86,000 clones listed, roughly 92% are singletons. The specimen comprised peripheral blood, sampled in the first trimester of pregnancy. The TCR comes from a female donor with multiple sclerosis, enrolled in a pregnancy study. This chain joins TRBV19 and TRBJ2-5; 10 nucleotides match TRBD1. The CDR3: CASSISGTGVEETQYF. DNA for the CDR3: TGTGCCAGTAGTATTTCGGGGACAGGGGTGGAGGAGACCCAGTACTTC.